Each of the 27 T cell receptor beta chains below was sequenced from the same sample in a study of cytomegalovirus exposure and HLA in healthy donors (dated by TCRdb to 2016 to 2017). The library came from the immunoSEQ multiplex PCR assay. A mixture of 60 forward primers for TCR Vbeta segments and 13 reverse primers for TCR Jbeta segments was used in the multiplex PCR. Held by TCRdb, this immuneACCESS table contains in-frame sequences only and omits some clones. Under half of the omission traces to an unresolved V gene where checked; the cause of the rest is unknown. This sample has about 220,000 clones in its table, and over 80% of those were observed once. The ten largest clones take up 5% to 6.5% of the sample. The sample consisted of PBMCs. The source of these receptors is a woman aged 40 to 50 in good health and CMV-seropositive.

This clone turned up a few times. The J gene is TRBJ1-1, the V gene TRBV2; D is unclear. The CDR3 loop spans 13 amino acids. V was pared by 1 base and J by 2 bases, with 5 bases between. CDR1 is SNHLY, CDR2 FYNNEI, per germline. CDR3 loop: CASSEDPNTEAFF. The CDR3 bases are TGTGCCAGCAGTGAAGATCCTAACACTGAAGCTTTCTTT.

This chain joins TRBV28 and TRBJ2-1; 8 nucleotides align to TRBD2. After removal of 5 bases from V and 0 bases from J, the junction contained 6 bases not matched to a gene. Germline CDR1 and CDR2: MDHEN and SYDVKM. The CDR3 totals 16 residues. CDR3 in amino acids: CASSTGLASSYNEQFF. The DNA of the CDR3 is TGTGCCAGCAGTACAGGACTAGCAAGCTCCTACAATGAGCAGTTCTTC.

J is TRBJ1-5 and V is TRBV7-9; TRBD1 agrees at 8 bases. Germline-derived CDR1 and CDR2 are SEHNR and FQNEAQ (reference sequence). The CDR3 loop spans 17 amino acids. V was clipped by 5 bases and J by 7 bases; unmatched bases: 16. The CDR3 region is CASSQHPRQGLGQPQHF. The CDR3 DNA reads as TGTGCCAGCAGCCAACACCCCAGACAGGGGCTGGGACAGCCCCAGCATTTT.

This clone has just one count. The chain uses TRBV12-5 and TRBJ1-5, with D possibly TRBD1 on 5 matching bases. V was trimmed by 0 bases and J by 4 bases, leaving 10 bases between them. Germline CDR1 LGHNT, CDR2 FRNRAP. The length of the CDR3 is 15 residues. CDR3: CASGLVSRTNQPQHF. The CDR3 coding sequence is TGTGCTAGTGGTTTGGTATCGAGGACAAATCAGCCCCAGCATTTT.

The V gene is TRBV5-8, the J gene TRBJ2-7, with TRBD1 matching 7 bases. V lost 4 bases and J lost 3; bases outside the gene matches: 4. Germline V gives CDR1 SGHTS, CDR2 YDEGEE. The CDR3 sequence is 13 residues long. The CDR3 sequence: CASSAYRGYEQYF. The DNA of the CDR3 is TGTGCCAGCAGCGCCTACAGGGGCTACGAGCAGTACTTC.

The genes are TRBV10-3 and TRBJ2-1; TRBD1 matches at 7 bases. Germline CDR1 is ENHRY and CDR2 is SYGVKD. CDR3 length equals 14 residues. With 10 bases clipped from V and 1 base from J, the junction kept 7 bases outside the gene matches. As DNA, the CDR3 is TGTGCCACCCTACCGGACAGGTCCTACAATGAGCAGTTCTTC. Its protein product is CATLPDRSYNEQFF.

The rearrangement uses TRBV6-5 and TRBJ2-7; possible D gene TRBD2, 6 bases. The length of the CDR3 is 15 residues. CDR1 is MNHEY, CDR2 SVGAGI, per germline. Trimming pared 6 bases from V and 0 bases from J, leaving 15 bases between. CDR3 nucleotide sequence: TGTGCCAGCAGCCGCGGGACCCGGAGCTCCTACGAGCAGTACTTC. Translation: CASSRGTRSSYEQYF.

In this sample, this clone turned up once. V usage is TRBV7-2 and J usage is TRBJ2-3; no definite D call. V lost 1 base and J lost 3, with 11 bases in between. The CDR3 totals 15 residues. CDR1 and CDR2 from the germline V gene are SGHTA and FQGNSA. CDR3 in DNA: TGTGCCAGCAGCTTAGGGTATAGAATGACAGATACGCAGTATTTT. It translates to CASSLGYRMTDTQYF.

The chain employs TRBV15 and TRBJ1-4, with D tentatively TRBD1 (6 bases). V was clipped by 0 bases and J by 7 bases, with 18 bases between them. The germline gives CDR1 LNHNV, CDR2 YYDKDF (reference sequence). The CDR3 totals 17 residues. In DNA, the CDR3 is TGTGCCACCAGCAGAGATTCAGGGGTGGGATCAAGTGAAAAACTGTTTTTT. This encodes CATSRDSGVGSSEKLFF. Based on the CDR3 plus reference TRBV15 and TRBJ1-4, the full variable domain is DAMVIQNPRYQVTQFGKPVTLSCSQTLNHNVMYWYQQKSSQAPKLLFHYYDKDFNNEADTPDNFQSRRPNTSFCFLDIRSPGLGDTAMYLCATSRDSGVGSSEKLFFGSGTQLSVL.

The sample holds one count of this clone. The chain recombines TRBV29-1 with TRBJ1-2; 9 bases match TRBD1. Germline V lookup: CDR1 SQVTM, CDR2 ANQGSEA. V shed 6 bases, J shed 2 bases, and the junction held 7 bases outside the gene matches. The CDR3 totals 14 residues. The CDR3 is CSVASTGGNYGYTF. Written as DNA, the CDR3 is TGCAGCGTGGCTAGTACAGGGGGCAACTATGGCTACACCTTC.

This sequence joins TRBV10-3 and TRBJ1-5, with TRBD1 matching 7 bases. This CDR3 contains 14 residues. Losses at the gene ends were 6 bases for V and 2 bases for J; bases not matched to a gene: 4. Germline lookup yields CDR1 ENHRY and CDR2 SYGVKD. The CDR3 protein is CAIRGTERNQPQHF. CDR3 in DNA: TGTGCCATCAGAGGGACAGAACGCAATCAGCCCCAGCATTTT.

The chain employs TRBV7-3 and TRBJ2-2; 11 bases are shared with TRBD1. Looked up from germline, CDR1 is SGHTA and CDR2 is FQGTGA. V dropped 4 bases and J dropped 7; count of bases not matched to a gene: 5. The CDR3 contains 15 residues. The CDR3 loop is CASSSDRGPDGELFF. CDR3 nucleotides: TGTGCCAGCAGCTCGGACAGGGGGCCGGACGGGGAGCTGTTTTTT.

This clone has a single count. The chain is built from TRBV7-2 and TRBJ1-5, with D hard to call. Trimming stripped 6 bases from V and 0 bases from J, with 15 bases between. The CDR3 is 16 residues long. Germline CDR1 SGHTA, CDR2 FQGNSA. CDR3 loop: CASSPRTGNSNQPQHF. CDR3 nucleotides: TGTGCCAGCAGTCCCCGGACTGGAAATAGCAATCAGCCCCAGCATTTT.

In this sample, this clone turned up once. V gene TRBV19 combines with J gene TRBJ2-7; 8 nucleotides agree with TRBD1. The junction had 4 bases not matched to a gene; V was cut back by 4 bases and J by 5 bases. Germline-derived CDR1 and CDR2 are LNHDA and SQIVND (reference sequence). The CDR3 consists of 13 residues. The CDR3 bases are TGTGCCAGTAGTAGGGACAGGTACCACGAGCAGTACTTC. Its protein product is CASSRDRYHEQYF.

The CDR3 loop is CASSLNSPDTEAFF. For the CDR3, the DNA is TGTGCCAGCAGCTTAAATAGCCCAGACACTGAAGCTTTCTTT. This sequence joins TRBV7-3 and TRBJ1-1, with D unclear. Between the trimmed V and J ends, which lost 1 base and 3 bases, there was a span of 9 bases. The CDR3 loop spans 14 amino acids. Germline V gene data show CDR1 as SGHTA and CDR2 as FQGTGA.

J is TRBJ1-5 and V is TRBV7-9; no definite D call. The V gene's germline CDR1 is SEHNR and CDR2 FQNEAQ (reference sequence). CDR3 size: 15 residues. V lost 3 bases and J lost 4, with 13 bases in between. The CDR3 reads CASSLEGMGNQPQHF. The CDR3 region has the DNA TGTGCCAGCAGCTTGGAGGGAATGGGGAATCAGCCCCAGCATTTT.

The chain combines TRBV11-1 with TRBJ2-1; D is unclear. CDR3 length equals 12 residues. Germline CDR1 reads SGHAT; CDR2 reads FQDESV (reference sequence). Trimming left V 2 bases short and J 8 bases short, with 7 bases between. CDR3 in amino acids: CASSLSFDEQFF. The CDR3, as DNA: TGTGCCAGCAGCTTATCGTTTGATGAGCAGTTCTTC.

The chain carries TRBV27 and TRBJ2-7; 9 bases map to TRBD1. CDR3 size: 14 residues. V trimming: 4 bases; J trimming: 6 bases; junction bases outside the gene matches: 7. Germline V gene lookup returns CDR1 MNHEY and CDR2 SMNVEV (reference sequence). The CDR3 region has the DNA TGTGCCAGCAGTTCCTGGGGGACAGGGATCGAGCAGTACTTC. Its translation is CASSSWGTGIEQYF.

This chain links TRBV15 with TRBJ1-5, with a weak D call TRBD1 (5 bases). This CDR3 contains 15 residues. Germline lookup yields CDR1 LNHNV and CDR2 YYDKDF (reference sequence). The V and J ends lost 3 bases and 6 bases respectively, with 15 bases between them. CDR3 sequence: CATSSGGGFPQPQHF. CDR3 coding DNA: TGTGCCACCAGCAGCGGCGGGGGGTTCCCTCAGCCCCAGCATTTT.

V is TRBV15 and J is TRBJ1-1; D not resolved. This CDR3 spans 14 amino acids. Trimming stripped 0 bases from V and 1 base from J, with 6 bases between. The germline gives CDR1 LNHNV, CDR2 YYDKDF (reference sequence). The CDR3: CATSRDLANTEAFF. In DNA form, the CDR3 reads TGTGCCACCAGCAGAGATCTAGCGAACACTGAAGCTTTCTTT.

This clone has only a few counts. This chain connects TRBV30 to TRBJ2-7; 10 bases fit TRBD2. CDR1 GTSNPN and CDR2 SVGIG come from the germline V gene (reference sequence). After removal of 2 bases from V and 2 bases from J, the junction contained 6 bases not matched to a gene. CDR3 length: 15 amino acids. This CDR3 reads CAWSQGAGGPYEQYF. In nucleotides, the CDR3 is TGTGCCTGGAGTCAGGGAGCGGGAGGGCCCTACGAGCAGTACTTC.

The V call is TRBV2, the J call TRBJ1-4; 10 positions agree with TRBD1. The CDR3 is 14 residues long. V gave up 6 bases and J gave up 5 bases; unmatched junction bases: 3. Germline V gene lookup returns CDR1 SNHLY and CDR2 FYNNEI. The CDR3 DNA reads as TGTGCCAGCAGGGGGACAGGGGCAAATGAAAAACTGTTTTTT. It is translated as CASRGTGANEKLFF.

V is TRBV7-8 and J is TRBJ2-7; D may be TRBD1 (5 bases). Per the germline V gene, CDR1 is SGHVS and CDR2 is FQNEAQ. This CDR3 contains 16 residues. V lost 2 bases and J 2 bases, leaving 16 bases between the germline ends. CDR3 region: CASSLNQGRVAYEQYF. For the CDR3, the DNA is TGTGCCAGCAGCTTAAATCAGGGCAGGGTAGCCTACGAGCAGTACTTC.

CDR3 in DNA: TGTGCCAGCAGTGAAGGGGGGCCCTACGAGCAGTACTTC. It translates to CASSEGGPYEQYF. This rearrangement joins TRBV6-1 to TRBJ2-7, with a possible D match to TRBD1 (6 bases). The germline V and J ends were trimmed by 1 base and 2 bases, with 6 bases remaining between them. CDR1 MNHNS and CDR2 SASEGT come from the germline V gene. This CDR3 spans 13 amino acids.

V gene TRBV5-1 combines with J gene TRBJ2-2; 8 nucleotides align to TRBD2. Per germline, CDR1 SGHRS and CDR2 YFSETQ. V was clipped by 2 bases and J by 4 bases; unmatched bases: 4. The length of the CDR3 is 15 residues. The CDR3 here is CASSLRGGGTGELFF. The CDR3 DNA sequence: TGCGCCAGCAGCTTACGGGGGGGCGGCACCGGGGAGCTGTTTTTT.

The chain uses TRBV5-4 and TRBJ1-1; TRBD1 aligns across 8 bases. Germline trimming cut 6 bases from V and 0 bases from J; bases unmatched to any gene: 4. The germline gives CDR1 SGHNT, CDR2 YYREEE (reference sequence). The CDR3 length is 14 residues. The CDR3 loop reads CASTRTGLNTEAFF. The CDR3 DNA sequence: TGTGCCAGCACCCGGACAGGGTTGAACACTGAAGCTTTCTTT.

The V gene is TRBV9, the J gene TRBJ2-3, with D perhaps TRBD2 (5 bases). The CDR3 sequence is 13 residues long. Germline assignment: CDR1 SGDLS and CDR2 YYNGEE. The V and J ends lost 4 bases and 6 bases respectively, with 12 bases between them. CDR3 DNA: TGTGCCAGCAGCCTAGGCCCGGGGGATACGCAGTATTTT. It translates to CASSLGPGDTQYF.